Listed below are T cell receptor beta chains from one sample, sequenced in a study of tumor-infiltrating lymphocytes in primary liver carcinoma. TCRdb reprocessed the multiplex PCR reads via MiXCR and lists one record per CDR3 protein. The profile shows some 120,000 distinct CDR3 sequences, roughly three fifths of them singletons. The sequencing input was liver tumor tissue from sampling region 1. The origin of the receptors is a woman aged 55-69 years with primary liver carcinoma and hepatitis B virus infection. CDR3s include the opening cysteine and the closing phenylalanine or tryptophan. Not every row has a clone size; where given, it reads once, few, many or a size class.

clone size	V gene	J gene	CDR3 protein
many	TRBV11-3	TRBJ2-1	CASSLGLAGDNEQFF
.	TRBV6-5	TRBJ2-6	CASSYSMGAGGANVLTF
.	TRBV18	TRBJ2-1	CASSPLGDRTYNEQFF
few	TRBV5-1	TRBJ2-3	CASSNGLAYTDTQYF
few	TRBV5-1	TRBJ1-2	CASSLGRTTFGYGYTF
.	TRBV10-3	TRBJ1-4	CAIRSRDGGDYEKLFF
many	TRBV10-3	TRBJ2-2	CAISLQAGTGELFF
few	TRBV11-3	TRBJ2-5	CASSLVMVGETQYF
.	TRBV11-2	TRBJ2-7	CASSLNWASLVGPYEQYF
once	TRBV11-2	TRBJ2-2	CASSFPKTSGTTGELFF
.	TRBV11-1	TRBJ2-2	CASSLRARGSGELFF